The clone carrying this T cell receptor (beta chain) was counted a few times. V lost 7 bases, J lost 6 bases, and 16 bases lay in between. The CDR3 is 13 residues long. Germline-derived CDR1 and CDR2 are GTSNPN and SVGIG (reference sequence). Isolated RNA was reverse transcribed in full, so expressed TCRB transcripts were sequenced. Only in-frame clones appear in the TCRdb table, and some are missing; sequencing was by immunoSEQ multiplex PCR. The repertoire holds around 430,000 clones, with over 25% as singletons. Blood was drawn once from each donor into heparinised tubes. The draws averaged around 0.12 L. This sample is part of a study of beta chain features in type 1 diabetes.

The TCR originated in a young man in good health. J is TRBJ1-5 and V is TRBV30, with a tentative D call TRBD1 (5 bases). Input material: naive CD4+ T cells from blood. The CDR3 spells CASSTGSPQPQHF. As DNA, the CDR3 is TGTGCCTCCTCAACAGGAAGCCCTCAGCCCCAGCATTTT.